The clone carrying this T cell receptor (beta chain) was seen more than once but under ten times. What it binds is unknown. In TCRdb, the multiplex PCR reads were re-called with MiXCR into one record per CDR3 protein. The table lists some 66,000 distinct CDR3 sequences, roughly 59% of them singletons. This entry belongs to a study of breast tumors, draining lymph nodes, adjacent tissues. Study results and caveats: Data fit most tumor T cells coming from lymph node, expanding in tumor. Luminal-like breast cancer showed significantly greater tumor-nontumor repertoire similarity than basal-like breast cancer did.

Trimming stripped 0 bases from V and 3 bases from J, with 20 bases between. Germline CDR1 is LGHNA and CDR2 is YSLEER. This CDR3 contains 18 residues. This clonotype was sampled from a female donor with breast cancer. Some clones in this sample may be carry-over from other donors' samples. The sequenced sample consisted of breast tumor tissue. This chain uses TRBV4-3 with TRBJ2-5, with a possible D match to TRBD2 (7 bases). CDR3 sequence: CASSQDLVGGAAEETQYF. CDR3 bases: TGCGCCAGCAGCCAAGATTTAGTTGGGGGGGCGGCTGAAGAGACCCAGTACTTC.